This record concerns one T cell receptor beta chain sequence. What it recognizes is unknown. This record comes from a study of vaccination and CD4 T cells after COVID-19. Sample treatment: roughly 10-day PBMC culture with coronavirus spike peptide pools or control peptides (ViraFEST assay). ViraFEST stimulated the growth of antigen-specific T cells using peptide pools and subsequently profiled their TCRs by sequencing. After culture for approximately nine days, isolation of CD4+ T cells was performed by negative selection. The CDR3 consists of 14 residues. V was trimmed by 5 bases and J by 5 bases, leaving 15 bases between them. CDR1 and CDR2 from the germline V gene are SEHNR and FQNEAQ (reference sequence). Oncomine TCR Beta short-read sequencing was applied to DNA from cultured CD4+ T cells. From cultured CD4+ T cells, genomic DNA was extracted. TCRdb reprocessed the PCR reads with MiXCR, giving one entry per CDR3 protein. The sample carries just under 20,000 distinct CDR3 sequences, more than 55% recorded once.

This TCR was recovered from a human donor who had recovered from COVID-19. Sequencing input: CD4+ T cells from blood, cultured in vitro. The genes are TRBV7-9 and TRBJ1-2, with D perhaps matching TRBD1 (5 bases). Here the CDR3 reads CASSQDGWGYGYTF. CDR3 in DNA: TGTGCCAGCAGCCAGGACGGGTGGGGGTATGGCTACACCTTC.